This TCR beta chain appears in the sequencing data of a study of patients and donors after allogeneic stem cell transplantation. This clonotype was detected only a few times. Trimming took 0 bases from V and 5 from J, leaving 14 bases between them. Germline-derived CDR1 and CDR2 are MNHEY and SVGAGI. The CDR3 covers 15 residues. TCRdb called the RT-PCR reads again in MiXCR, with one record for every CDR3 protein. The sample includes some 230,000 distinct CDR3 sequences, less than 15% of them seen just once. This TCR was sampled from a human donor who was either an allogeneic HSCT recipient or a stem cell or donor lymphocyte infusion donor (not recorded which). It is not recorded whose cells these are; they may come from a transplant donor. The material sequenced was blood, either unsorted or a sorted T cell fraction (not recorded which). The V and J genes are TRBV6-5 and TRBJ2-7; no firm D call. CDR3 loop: CASSYSMSYTNEQYF. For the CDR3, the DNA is TGTGCCAGCAGTTACTCTATGTCCTACACGAACGAGCAGTACTTC.